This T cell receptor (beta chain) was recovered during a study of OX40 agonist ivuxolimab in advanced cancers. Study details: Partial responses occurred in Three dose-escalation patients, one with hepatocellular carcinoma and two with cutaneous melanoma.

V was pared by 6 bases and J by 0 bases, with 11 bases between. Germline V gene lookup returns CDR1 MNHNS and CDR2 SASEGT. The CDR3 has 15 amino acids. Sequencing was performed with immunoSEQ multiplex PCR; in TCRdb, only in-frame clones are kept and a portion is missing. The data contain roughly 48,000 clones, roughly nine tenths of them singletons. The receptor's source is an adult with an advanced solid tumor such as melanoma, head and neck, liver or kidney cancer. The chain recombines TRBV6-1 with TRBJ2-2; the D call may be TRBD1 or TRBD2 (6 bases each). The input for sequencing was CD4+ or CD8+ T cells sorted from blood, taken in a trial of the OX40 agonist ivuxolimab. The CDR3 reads CASREGVANTGELFF. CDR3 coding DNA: TGTGCCAGCAGGGAGGGGGTCGCGAACACCGGGGAGCTGTTTTTT.